The sequence of this TCR beta chain was determined in a study of esophageal squamous cell carcinoma under preoperative chemotherapy. TCRdb analysed the PCR reads with MiXCR anew, one entry per CDR3 protein. The table shows some 30,000 distinct CDR3 sequences, with around 50% occurring only once. Time point given: before preoperative PTX-NDP chemotherapy. Study outcomes and limitations: Clonal contraction, more than amplification, hit abundant clones after paclitaxel-nedaplatin. Peripheral T cells migrating into the tumor appeared to partly supply post-treatment tumor-infiltrating lymphocytes. Chemotherapy was followed by significantly higher TCR diversity in peripheral T cells only, not tumor-infiltrating lymphocytes.

Regarding this clonotype: Its antigen is not known. One end of the junction varies from germline; a read error may be responsible.

CDR1 MGHRA and CDR2 YSYEKL come from the germline V gene. The CDR3 covers 15 residues. The TCR sequence derives from a human donor with esophageal squamous cell carcinoma. The donor label of this sample is uncertain. The sample was acquired from a patient given preoperative chemotherapy. The rearrangement links TRBV4-1 to TRBJ2-2, with D possibly being TRBD2 (6 bases). The CDR3: CAMGLTGVNTEELYF. CDR3 in DNA: TGCGCCATGGGCCTCACGGGAGTGAACACCGAGGAGCTGTATTTT.